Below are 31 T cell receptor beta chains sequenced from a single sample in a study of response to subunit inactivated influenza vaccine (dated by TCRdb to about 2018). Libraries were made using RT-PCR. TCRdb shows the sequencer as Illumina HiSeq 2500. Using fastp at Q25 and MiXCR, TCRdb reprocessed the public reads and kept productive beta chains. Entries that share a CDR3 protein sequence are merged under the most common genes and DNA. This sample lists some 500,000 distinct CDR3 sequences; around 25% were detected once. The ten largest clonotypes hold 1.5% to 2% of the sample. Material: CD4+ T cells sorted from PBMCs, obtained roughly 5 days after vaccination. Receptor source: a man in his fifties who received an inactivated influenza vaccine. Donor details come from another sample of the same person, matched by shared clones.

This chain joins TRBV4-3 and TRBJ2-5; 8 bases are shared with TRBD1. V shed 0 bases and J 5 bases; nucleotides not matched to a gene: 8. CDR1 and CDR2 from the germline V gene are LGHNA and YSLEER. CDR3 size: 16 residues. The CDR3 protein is CASSQDMGTGPETQYF. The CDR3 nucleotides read TGCGCCAGCAGCCAAGATATGGGGACAGGCCCGGAGACCCAGTACTTC.

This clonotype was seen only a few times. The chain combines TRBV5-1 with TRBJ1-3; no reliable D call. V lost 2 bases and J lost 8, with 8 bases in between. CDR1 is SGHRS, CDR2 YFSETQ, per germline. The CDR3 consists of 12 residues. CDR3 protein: CASSFNRDTIYF. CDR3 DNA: TGCGCCAGCAGCTTTAATCGGGACACCATATATTTT.

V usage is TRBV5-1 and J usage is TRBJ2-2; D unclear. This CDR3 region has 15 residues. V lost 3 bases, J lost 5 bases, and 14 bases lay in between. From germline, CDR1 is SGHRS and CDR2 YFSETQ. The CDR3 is CASSWHPRGTGELFF. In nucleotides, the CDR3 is TGCGCCAGCAGCTGGCACCCGCGTGGGACCGGGGAGCTGTTTTTT. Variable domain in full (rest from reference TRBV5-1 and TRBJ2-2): KAGVTQTPRYLIKTRGQQVTLSCSPISGHRSVSWYQQTPGQGLQFLFEYFSETQRNKGNFPGRFSGRQFSNSRSEMNVSTLELGDSALYLCASSWHPRGTGELFFGEGSRLTVL.

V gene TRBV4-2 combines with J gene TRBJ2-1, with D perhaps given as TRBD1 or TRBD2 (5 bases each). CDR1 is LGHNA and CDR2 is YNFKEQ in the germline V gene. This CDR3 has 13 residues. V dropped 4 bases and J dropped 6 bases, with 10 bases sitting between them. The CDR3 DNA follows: TGTGCCAGCAGCCTAGGGACCTTCAATGAGCAGTTCTTC. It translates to CASSLGTFNEQFF.

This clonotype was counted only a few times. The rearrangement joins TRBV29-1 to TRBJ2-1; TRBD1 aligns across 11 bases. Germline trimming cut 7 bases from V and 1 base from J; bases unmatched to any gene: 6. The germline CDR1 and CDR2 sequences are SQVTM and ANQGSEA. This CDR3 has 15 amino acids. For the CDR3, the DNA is TGCAGCGCCAGGGACAGGGGGAAATCCTACAATGAGCAGTTCTTC. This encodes CSARDRGKSYNEQFF.

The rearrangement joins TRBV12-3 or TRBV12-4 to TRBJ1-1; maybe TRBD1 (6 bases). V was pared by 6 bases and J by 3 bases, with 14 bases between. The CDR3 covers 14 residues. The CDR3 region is CASSPYREDTEAFF. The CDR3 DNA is TGTGCCAGCAGCCCTTACAGGGAGGACACTGAAGCTTTCTTT.

This chain's CDR3 is CASSFQTSASTDTQYF. The CDR3 region has the DNA TGTGCCAGCAGCTTCCAGACTAGCGCCTCCACAGATACGCAGTATTTT. The chain uses TRBV7-2 and TRBJ2-3; TRBD2 agrees at 8 bases. Unmatched junction bases numbered 7, after V lost 3 bases and J lost 2 bases. This CDR3 spans 16 amino acids. CDR1 is SGHTA, CDR2 FQGNSA, per germline.

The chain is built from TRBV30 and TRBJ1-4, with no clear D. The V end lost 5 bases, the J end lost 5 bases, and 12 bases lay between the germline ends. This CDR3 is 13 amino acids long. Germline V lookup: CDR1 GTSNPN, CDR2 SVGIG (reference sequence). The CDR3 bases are TGTGCCTGGGGGAGGCAGCTAAATGAAAAACTGTTTTTT. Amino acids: CAWGRQLNEKLFF.

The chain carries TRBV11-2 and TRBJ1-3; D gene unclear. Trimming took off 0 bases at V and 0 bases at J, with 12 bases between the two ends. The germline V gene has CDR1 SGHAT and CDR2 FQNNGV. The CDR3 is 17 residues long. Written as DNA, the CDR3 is TGTGCCAGCAGCTTAGATGGGTGGGAGAGCTCTGGAAACACCATATATTTT. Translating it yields CASSLDGWESSGNTIYF.

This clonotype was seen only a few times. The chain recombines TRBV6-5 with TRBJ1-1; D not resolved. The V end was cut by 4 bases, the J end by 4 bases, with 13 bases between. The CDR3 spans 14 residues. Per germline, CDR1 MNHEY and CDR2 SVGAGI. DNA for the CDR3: TGTGCCAGCAGTTCCCACGGGCGCGGCACTGAAGCTTTCTTT. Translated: CASSSHGRGTEAFF.

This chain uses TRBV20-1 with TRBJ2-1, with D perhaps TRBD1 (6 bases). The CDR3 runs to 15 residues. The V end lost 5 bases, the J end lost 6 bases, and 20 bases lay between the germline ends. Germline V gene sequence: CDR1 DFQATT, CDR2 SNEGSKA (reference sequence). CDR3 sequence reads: CSADLTGPMINEQFF. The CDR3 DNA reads TGCAGTGCTGACCTAACAGGGCCCATGATCAATGAGCAGTTCTTC.

The CDR3 loop is CASSLDWTGSETQYF. In nucleotides, the CDR3 is TGTGCCAGCAGCTTGGATTGGACAGGTTCCGAGACCCAGTACTTC. The chain recombines TRBV5-6 with TRBJ2-5; TRBD1 agrees at 7 bases. The CDR3 loop spans 15 amino acids. Germline trimming cut 0 bases from V and 5 bases from J; bases unmatched to any gene: 7. Germline V CDR1 and CDR2: SGHDT, YYEEEE.

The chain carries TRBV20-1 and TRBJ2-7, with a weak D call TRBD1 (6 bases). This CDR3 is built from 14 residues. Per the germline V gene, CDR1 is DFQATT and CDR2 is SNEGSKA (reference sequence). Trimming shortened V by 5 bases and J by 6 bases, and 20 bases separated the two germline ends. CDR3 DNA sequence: TGCAGTGCTGTTCGGGACATCCCTCGGCGCGAGCAGTACTTC. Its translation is CSAVRDIPRREQYF.

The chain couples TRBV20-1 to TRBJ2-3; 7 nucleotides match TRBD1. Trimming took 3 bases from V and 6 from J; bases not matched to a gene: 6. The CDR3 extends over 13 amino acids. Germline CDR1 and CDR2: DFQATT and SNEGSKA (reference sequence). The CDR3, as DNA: TGCAGTGCTAGTGAGGGGGCTGGGGATACGCAGTATTTT. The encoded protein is CSASEGAGDTQYF.

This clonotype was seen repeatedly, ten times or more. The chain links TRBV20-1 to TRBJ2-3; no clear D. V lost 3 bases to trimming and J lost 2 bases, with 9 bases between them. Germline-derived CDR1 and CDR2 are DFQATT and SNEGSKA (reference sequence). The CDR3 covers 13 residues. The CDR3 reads CSARGGPTDTQYF. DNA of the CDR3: TGCAGTGCTAGGGGTGGACCCACAGATACGCAGTATTTT.

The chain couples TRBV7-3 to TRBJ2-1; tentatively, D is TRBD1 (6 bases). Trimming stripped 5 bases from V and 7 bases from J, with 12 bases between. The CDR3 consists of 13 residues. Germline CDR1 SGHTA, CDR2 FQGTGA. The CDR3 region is CASSTTGDNEQFF. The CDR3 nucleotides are TGTGCCAGCAGCACGACAGGAGATAATGAGCAGTTCTTC.

DNA of the CDR3: TGTGCCAGCAGTGCTCGGGGGGCAAGAGGCTACACCTTC. This translates into CASSARGARGYTF. The rearrangement joins TRBV6-1 to TRBJ1-2; D possibly corresponds to TRBD1 (6 bases). V was trimmed by 4 bases and J by 8 bases, leaving 14 bases between them. The CDR3 totals 13 residues. Germline assignment: CDR1 MNHNS and CDR2 SASEGT.

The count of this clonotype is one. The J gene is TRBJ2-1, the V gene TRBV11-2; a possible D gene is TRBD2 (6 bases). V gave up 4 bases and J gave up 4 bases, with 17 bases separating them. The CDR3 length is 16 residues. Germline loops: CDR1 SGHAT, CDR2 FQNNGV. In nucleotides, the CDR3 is TGTGCCAGCAGCTCGCCCCGGGACTCCACATACAATGAGCAGTTCTTC. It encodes CASSSPRDSTYNEQFF.

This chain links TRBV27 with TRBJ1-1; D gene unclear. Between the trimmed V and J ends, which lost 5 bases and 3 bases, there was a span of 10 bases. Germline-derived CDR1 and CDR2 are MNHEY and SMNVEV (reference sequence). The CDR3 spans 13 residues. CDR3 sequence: CASSQRGDTEAFF. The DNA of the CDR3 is TGTGCCAGCAGTCAGCGGGGAGACACTGAAGCTTTCTTT.

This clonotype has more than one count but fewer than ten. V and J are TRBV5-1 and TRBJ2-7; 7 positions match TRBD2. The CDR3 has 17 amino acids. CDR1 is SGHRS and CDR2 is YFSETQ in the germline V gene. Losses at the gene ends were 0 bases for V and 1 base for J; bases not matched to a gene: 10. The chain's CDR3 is CASSLAPGRSSSYEQYF. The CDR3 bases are TGCGCCAGCAGCTTGGCTCCCGGGAGGTCATCGTCCTACGAGCAGTACTTC.

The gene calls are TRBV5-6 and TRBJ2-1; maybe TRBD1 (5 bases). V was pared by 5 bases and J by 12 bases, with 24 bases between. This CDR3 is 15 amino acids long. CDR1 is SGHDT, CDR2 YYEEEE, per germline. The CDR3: CASSYDSLAGQGQFF. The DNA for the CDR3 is TGTGCCAGCAGTTATGACAGCCTGGCCGGACAAGGGCAGTTCTTC.

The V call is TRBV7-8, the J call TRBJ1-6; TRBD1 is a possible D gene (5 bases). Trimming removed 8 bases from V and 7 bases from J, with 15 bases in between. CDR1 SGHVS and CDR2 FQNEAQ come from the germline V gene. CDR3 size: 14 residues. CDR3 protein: CASLSGGPNSPLHF. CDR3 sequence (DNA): TGTGCCAGCTTGTCGGGGGGACCAAATTCACCCCTCCACTTT.

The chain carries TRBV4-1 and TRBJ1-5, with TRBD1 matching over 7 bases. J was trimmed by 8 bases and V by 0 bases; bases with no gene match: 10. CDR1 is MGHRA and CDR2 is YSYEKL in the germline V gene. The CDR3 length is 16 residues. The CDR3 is CASSQEPGQAREPQHF. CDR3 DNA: TGCGCCAGCAGCCAAGAACCTGGACAGGCTAGGGAGCCCCAGCATTTT.

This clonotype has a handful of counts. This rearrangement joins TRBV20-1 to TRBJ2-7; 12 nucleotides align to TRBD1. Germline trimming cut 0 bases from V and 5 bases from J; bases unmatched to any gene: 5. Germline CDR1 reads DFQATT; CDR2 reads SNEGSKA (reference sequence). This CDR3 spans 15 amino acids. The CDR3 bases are TGCAGTGCTAGAGAAGGGACAGGGGGCTTCAACGAGCAGTACTTC. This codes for CSAREGTGGFNEQYF.

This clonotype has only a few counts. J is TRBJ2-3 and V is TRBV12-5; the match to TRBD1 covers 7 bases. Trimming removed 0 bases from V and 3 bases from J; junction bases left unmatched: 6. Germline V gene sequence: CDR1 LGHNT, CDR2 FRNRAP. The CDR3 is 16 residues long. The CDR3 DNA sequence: TGTGCTAGTGGTTTGGTACCCGGACAGGCTACAGATACGCAGTATTTT. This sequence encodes CASGLVPGQATDTQYF.

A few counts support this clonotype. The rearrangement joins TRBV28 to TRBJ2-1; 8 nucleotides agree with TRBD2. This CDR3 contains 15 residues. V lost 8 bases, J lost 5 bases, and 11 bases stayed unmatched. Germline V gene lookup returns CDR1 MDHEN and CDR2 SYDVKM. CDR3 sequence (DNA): TGTGCCAGCGCAAATTTAGCGGGATCAGACAATGAGCAGTTCTTC. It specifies CASANLAGSDNEQFF.

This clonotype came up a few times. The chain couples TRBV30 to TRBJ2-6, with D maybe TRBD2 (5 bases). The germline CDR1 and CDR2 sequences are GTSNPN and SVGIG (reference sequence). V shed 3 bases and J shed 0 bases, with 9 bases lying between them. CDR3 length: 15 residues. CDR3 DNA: TGTGCCTGGAGCGGGGTAACCTCTGGGGCCAACGTCCTGACTTTC. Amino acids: CAWSGVTSGANVLTF.

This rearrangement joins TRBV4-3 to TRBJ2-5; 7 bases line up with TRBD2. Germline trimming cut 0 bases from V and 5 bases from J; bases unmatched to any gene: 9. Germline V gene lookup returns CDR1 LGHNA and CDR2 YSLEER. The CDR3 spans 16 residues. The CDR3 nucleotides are TGCGCCAGCAGCCAAGATTTGCGACGGCGGGGGGAGACCCAGTACTTC. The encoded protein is CASSQDLRRRGETQYF.

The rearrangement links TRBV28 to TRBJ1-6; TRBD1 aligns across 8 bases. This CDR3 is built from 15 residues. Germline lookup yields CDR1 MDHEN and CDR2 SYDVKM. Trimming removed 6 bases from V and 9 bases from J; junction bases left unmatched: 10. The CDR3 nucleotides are TGTGCCAGCAGCCCCGGACAGGGTTTCGGTTCACCCCTCCACTTT. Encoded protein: CASSPGQGFGSPLHF. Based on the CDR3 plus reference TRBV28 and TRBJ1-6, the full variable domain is DVKVTQSSRYLVKRTGEKVFLECVQDMDHENMFWYRQDPGLGLRLIYFSYDVKMKEKGDIPEGYSVSREKKERFSLILESASTNQTSMYLCASSPGQGFGSPLHFGNGTRLTVT.

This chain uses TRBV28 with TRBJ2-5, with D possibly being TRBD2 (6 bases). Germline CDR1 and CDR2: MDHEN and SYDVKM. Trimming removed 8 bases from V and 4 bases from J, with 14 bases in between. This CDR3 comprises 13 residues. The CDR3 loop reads CASAPLGGETQYF. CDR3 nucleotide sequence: TGTGCCAGCGCCCCCCTGGGGGGAGAGACCCAGTACTTC.

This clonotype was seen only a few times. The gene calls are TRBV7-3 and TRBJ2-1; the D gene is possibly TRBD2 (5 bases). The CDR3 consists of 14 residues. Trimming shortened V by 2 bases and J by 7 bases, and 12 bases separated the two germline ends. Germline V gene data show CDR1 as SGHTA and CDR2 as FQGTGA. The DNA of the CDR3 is TGTGCCAGCAGCTTATCGGGATCGGCAAATGAGCAGTTCTTC. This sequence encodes CASSLSGSANEQFF.